A single sample gave rise to the 15 T cell receptor beta chains below, sequenced in a study of shared clonotypes between healthy human individuals. CD45RO-negative cells were positively selected for CCR7, leaving out terminally differentiated effector memory CD45RA+ cells. The repertoire was sequenced with immunoSEQ multiplex PCR; TCRdb's copy has only in-frame clones and lacks some. Seen here are about 2.1 million clones, 93% observed once, and the top ten hold around 1.7%. Sequenced sample: naive CD8+ T cells from PBMCs. These receptors were collected from a man younger than 30 in good health. Some clones in this sample may be carry-over from other donors' samples.

The chain couples TRBV30 to TRBJ2-7; D is ambiguous. V was shortened by 2 bases and J by 0 bases, with 8 bases between the two germline ends. CDR3 length equals 13 residues. Germline loops: CDR1 GTSNPN, CDR2 SVGIG (reference sequence). The CDR3 loop reads CAWSSRGSYEQYF. As DNA, the CDR3 is TGTGCCTGGAGTTCTAGAGGCTCCTACGAGCAGTACTTC.

The gene calls are TRBV27 and TRBJ1-1, with D perhaps matching TRBD1 (5 bases). Trimming took 6 bases from V and 6 from J, leaving 14 bases between them. CDR3 length: 13 residues. CDR1 is MNHEY and CDR2 is SMNVEV in the germline V gene (reference sequence). The DNA of the CDR3 is TGTGCCAGCAGGGTAAGGGGTAGGGCTGAAGCTTTCTTT. Amino acids: CASRVRGRAEAFF.

The rearrangement joins TRBV5-4 to TRBJ2-3; unclear D gene. Trimming shortened V by 1 base and J by 1 base, and 13 bases separated the two germline ends. The CDR3 is 16 residues long. Germline V gene data show CDR1 as SGHNT and CDR2 as YYREEE (reference sequence). The CDR3 reads CASSLLAPIGTDTQYF. The CDR3 region has the DNA TGTGCCAGCAGCTTGTTGGCCCCCATAGGCACAGATACGCAGTATTTT.

This chain uses TRBV11-2 with TRBJ2-3; 10 bases align to TRBD2. This CDR3 has 18 residues. V lost 6 bases, J lost 2 bases, and 14 bases stayed unmatched. Germline V gene data show CDR1 as SGHAT and CDR2 as FQNNGV. In DNA, the CDR3 is TGTGCCAGCAGGCCCCGGAGGGCTAGCGGGAGTGACACAGATACGCAGTATTTT. It translates to CASRPRRASGSDTDTQYF.

The V gene is TRBV5-1, the J gene TRBJ2-5, with D possibly being TRBD2 (5 bases). Germline loops: CDR1 SGHRS, CDR2 YFSETQ. Trimming shortened V by 0 bases and J by 4 bases, and 13 bases separated the two germline ends. This CDR3 is 15 amino acids long. CDR3: CASSLGPDGGETQYF. CDR3 nucleotide sequence: TGCGCCAGCAGCTTGGGCCCGGACGGAGGAGAGACCCAGTACTTC. The full variable domain, with the rest looked up from reference TRBV5-1 and TRBJ2-5, is KAGVTQTPRYLIKTRGQQVTLSCSPISGHRSVSWYQQTPGQGLQFLFEYFSETQRNKGNFPGRFSGRQFSNSRSEMNVSTLELGDSALYLCASSLGPDGGETQYFGPGTRLLVL.

The V call is TRBV5-5, the J call TRBJ2-7, with 9 bases lining up with TRBD1. Germline values: CDR1 SGHKS, CDR2 YYEKEE (reference sequence). The V segment lost 3 bases and the J segment 4 bases; nucleotides outside the gene matches: 5. The length of the CDR3 is 14 residues. The CDR3 reads CASSSDRGLYEQYF. Written as DNA, the CDR3 is TGTGCCAGCAGCTCGGACAGGGGTCTTTACGAGCAGTACTTC. The variable domain in full, completed from reference TRBV5-5 and TRBJ2-7, reads DAGVTQSPTHLIKTRGQQVTLRCSPISGHKSVSWYQQVLGQGPQFIFQYYEKEERGRGNFPDRFSARQFPNYSSELNVNALLLGDSALYLCASSSDRGLYEQYFGPGTRLTVT.

V and J are TRBV19 and TRBJ2-7; TRBD2 matches at 8 bases. Losses at the gene ends were 4 bases for V and 4 bases for J; bases not matched to a gene: 6. The CDR3 sequence is 14 residues long. Germline CDR1 LNHDA, CDR2 SQIVND (reference sequence). The CDR3 sequence: CASSTRAGVYEQYF. The DNA of the CDR3 is TGTGCCAGTAGTACGAGAGCGGGAGTTTACGAGCAGTACTTC.

The rearrangement joins TRBV28 to TRBJ1-2; 11 bases map to TRBD1. Germline values: CDR1 MDHEN, CDR2 SYDVKM. There are 15 residues in the CDR3. Germline trimming cut 2 bases from V and 4 bases from J; bases unmatched to any gene: 3. In DNA form, the CDR3 reads TGTGCCAGCAGTTTACGGACAGGGGGCCTCTATGGCTACACCTTC. Its protein product is CASSLRTGGLYGYTF.

The table lists this clone with a count of one. The identical CDR3 is also encoded by other nucleotide sequences in the sample. In DNA, the CDR3 is TGTGCCAGTAAGGGGAGCTCCTACAATGAGCAGTTCTTC. Protein sequence: CASKGSSYNEQFF. The chain recombines TRBV19 with TRBJ2-1; D is tentatively TRBD1 or TRBD2 (5 bases each). Per the germline V gene, CDR1 is LNHDA and CDR2 is SQIVND (reference sequence). The CDR3 loop spans 13 amino acids. Trimming took 7 bases from V and 0 from J, leaving 7 bases between them.

This chain joins TRBV7-6 and TRBJ1-1; D call uncertain. This CDR3 has 13 amino acids. Trimming left V 5 bases short and J 0 bases short, with 7 bases between. Germline CDR1 and CDR2: SGHVS and FNYEAQ. The CDR3 DNA follows: TGTGCCAGCAGCCGAGTACTGAACACTGAAGCTTTCTTT. Translation gives CASSRVLNTEAFF. Together with reference TRBV7-6 and TRBJ1-1, the CDR3 gives the full variable domain: GAGVSQSPRYKVTKRGQDVALRCDPISGHVSLYWYRQALGQGPEFLTYFNYEAQQDKSGLPNDRFSAERPEGSISTLTIQRTEQRDSAMYRCASSRVLNTEAFFGQGTRLTVV.

The rearrangement links TRBV9 to TRBJ2-5; D is ambiguous. Trimming took 4 bases from V and 4 from J, leaving 14 bases between them. The CDR3 sequence is 14 residues long. CDR1 is SGDLS, CDR2 YYNGEE, per germline. This chain's CDR3 is CASSSRAITETQYF. CDR3 nucleotide sequence: TGTGCCAGCAGCTCCCGGGCCATTACAGAGACCCAGTACTTC. Complete variable domain (other parts from reference TRBV9 and TRBJ2-5): DSGVTQTPKHLITATGQRVTLRCSPRSGDLSVYWYQQSLDQGLQFLIQYYNGEERAKGNILERFSAQQFPDLHSELNLSSLELGDSALYFCASSSRAITETQYFGPGTRLLVL.

This clone was found once. The J gene is TRBJ1-1, the V gene TRBV28, with D uncertain. CDR1 and CDR2 from the germline V gene are MDHEN and SYDVKM. CDR3 length equals 14 residues. V was cut by 1 base and J by 4 bases, with 10 bases left in between. The chain's CDR3 is CASSLLGKGTEAFF. CDR3 DNA: TGTGCCAGCAGTTTATTAGGGAAGGGCACTGAAGCTTTCTTT.

The CDR3 spells CASSLALRGEKTEAFF. The DNA of the CDR3 is TGTGCCAGCAGCTTAGCCTTGCGAGGGGAAAAAACTGAAGCTTTCTTT. The genes are TRBV7-9 and TRBJ1-1; maybe TRBD1 (5 bases). V was shortened by 0 bases and J by 5 bases, with 16 bases between the two germline ends. Germline CDR1 reads SEHNR; CDR2 reads FQNEAQ (reference sequence). This CDR3 comprises 16 residues.

The gene calls are TRBV6-6 and TRBJ2-1; D may be TRBD1 or TRBD2 (6 bases each). CDR3 length: 15 residues. The V and J ends lost 7 bases and 3 bases respectively, with 16 bases between them. Germline V gene data show CDR1 as MNHNY and CDR2 as SVGAGI (reference sequence). CDR3: CASTLYGGLYNEQFF. Written as DNA, the CDR3 is TGTGCCAGCACTCTATACGGGGGCCTCTACAATGAGCAGTTCTTC.

The chain employs TRBV4-3 and TRBJ2-7; 7 positions match TRBD1. The germline V gene encodes CDR1 LGHNA and CDR2 YSLEER. Trimming cost V 6 bases and J 7 bases; bases outside gene matches: 15. The CDR3 length is 15 residues. The CDR3 sequence: CASSRLTGTSEEQYF. The CDR3 nucleotides read TGCGCCAGCAGTCGATTGACAGGGACGAGCGAGGAGCAGTACTTC.